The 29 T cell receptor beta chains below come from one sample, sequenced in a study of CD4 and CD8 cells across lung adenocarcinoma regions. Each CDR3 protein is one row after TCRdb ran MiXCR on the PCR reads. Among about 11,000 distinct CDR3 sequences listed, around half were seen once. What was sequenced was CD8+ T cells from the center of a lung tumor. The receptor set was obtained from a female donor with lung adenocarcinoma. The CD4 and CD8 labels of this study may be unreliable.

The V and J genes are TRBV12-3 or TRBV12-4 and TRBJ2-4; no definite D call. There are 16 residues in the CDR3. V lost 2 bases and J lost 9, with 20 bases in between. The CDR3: CASSLSPLPQVGIQYF. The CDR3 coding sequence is TGTGCCAGCAGTTTATCTCCTCTTCCCCAAGTAGGCATTCAGTACTTC.

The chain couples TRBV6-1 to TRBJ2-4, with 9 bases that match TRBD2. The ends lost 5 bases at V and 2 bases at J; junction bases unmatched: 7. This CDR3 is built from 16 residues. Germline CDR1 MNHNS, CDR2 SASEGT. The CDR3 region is CASSIGTSFTKNIQYF. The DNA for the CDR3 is TGTGCCAGCAGTATCGGGACTAGCTTTACCAAAAACATTCAGTACTTC.

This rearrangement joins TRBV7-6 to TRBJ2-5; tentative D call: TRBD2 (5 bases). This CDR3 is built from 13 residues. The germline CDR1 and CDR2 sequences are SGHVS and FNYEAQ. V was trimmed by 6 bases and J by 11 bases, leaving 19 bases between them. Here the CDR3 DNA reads TGTGCCAGCAGATCTAGGTCGCTGGAGGAGCAGTACTTC. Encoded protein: CASRSRSLEEQYF.

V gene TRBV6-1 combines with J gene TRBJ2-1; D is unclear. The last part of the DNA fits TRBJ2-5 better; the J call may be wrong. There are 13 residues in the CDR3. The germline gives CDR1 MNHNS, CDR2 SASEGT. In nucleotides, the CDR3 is TGTGCCAGCAGGAGGACGGCGTGGGGGACCCAGTACTTC. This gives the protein CASRRTAWGTQYF.

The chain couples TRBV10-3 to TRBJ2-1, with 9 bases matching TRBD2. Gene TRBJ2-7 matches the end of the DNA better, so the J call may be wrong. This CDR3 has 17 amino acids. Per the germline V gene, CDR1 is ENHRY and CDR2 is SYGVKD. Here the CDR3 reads CAISESQGSSGKYEQYF. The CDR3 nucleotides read TGTGCCATCAGTGAGTCACAAGGTTCTAGCGGGAAGTACGAGCAGTACTTC.

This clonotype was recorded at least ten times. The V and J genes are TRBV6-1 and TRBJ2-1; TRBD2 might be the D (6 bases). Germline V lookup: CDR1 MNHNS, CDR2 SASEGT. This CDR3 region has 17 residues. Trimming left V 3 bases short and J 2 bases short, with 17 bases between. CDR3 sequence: CASSDYRGITTYNEQFF. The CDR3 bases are TGTGCCAGCAGTGATTACCGCGGGATTACCACCTACAATGAGCAGTTCTTC.

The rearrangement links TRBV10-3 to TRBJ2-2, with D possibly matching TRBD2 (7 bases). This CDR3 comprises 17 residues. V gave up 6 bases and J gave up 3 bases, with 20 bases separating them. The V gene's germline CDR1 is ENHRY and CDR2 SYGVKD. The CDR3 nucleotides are TGTGCCATCAGGGGGGGGGCTGGAGTTGGTGACACCGGGGAGCTGTTTTTT. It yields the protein CAIRGGAGVGDTGELFF.

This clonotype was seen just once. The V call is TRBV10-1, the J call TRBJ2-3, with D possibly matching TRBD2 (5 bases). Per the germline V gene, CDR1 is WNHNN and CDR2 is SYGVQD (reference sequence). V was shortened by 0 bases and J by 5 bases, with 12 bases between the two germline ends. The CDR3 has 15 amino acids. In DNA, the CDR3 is TGCGCCAGCAGTGAGTCGCGGGCGGTAGGAGATACGCAGTATTTT. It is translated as CASSESRAVGDTQYF.

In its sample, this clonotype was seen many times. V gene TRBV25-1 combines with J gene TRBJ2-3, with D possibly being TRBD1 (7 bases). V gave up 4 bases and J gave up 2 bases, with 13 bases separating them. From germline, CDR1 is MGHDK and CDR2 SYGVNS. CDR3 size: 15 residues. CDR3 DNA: TGTGCCAGCAGTGGGGCAGGGGGGTTCACAGATACGCAGTATTTT. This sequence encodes CASSGAGGFTDTQYF.

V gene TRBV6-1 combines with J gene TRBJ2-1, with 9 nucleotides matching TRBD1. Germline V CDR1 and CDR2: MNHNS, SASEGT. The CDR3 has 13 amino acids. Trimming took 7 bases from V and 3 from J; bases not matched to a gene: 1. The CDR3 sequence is CASKGQGYNEQFF. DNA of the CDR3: TGTGCCAGCAAGGGACAGGGCTACAATGAGCAGTTCTTC.

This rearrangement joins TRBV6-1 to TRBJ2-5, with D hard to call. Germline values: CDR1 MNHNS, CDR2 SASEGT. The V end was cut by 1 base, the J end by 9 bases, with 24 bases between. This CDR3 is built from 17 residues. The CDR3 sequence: CASSEVLPGRDQGSQYF. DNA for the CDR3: TGTGCCAGCAGTGAAGTACTGCCAGGCCGAGACCAAGGGTCCCAGTACTTC.

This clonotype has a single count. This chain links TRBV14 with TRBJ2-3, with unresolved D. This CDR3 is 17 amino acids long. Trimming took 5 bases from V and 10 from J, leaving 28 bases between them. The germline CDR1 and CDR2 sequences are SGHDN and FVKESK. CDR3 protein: CASSTHLESRSYDAQYF. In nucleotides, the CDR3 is TGTGCCAGCAGCACCCACCTGGAGTCTAGATCCTACGATGCGCAGTATTTT.

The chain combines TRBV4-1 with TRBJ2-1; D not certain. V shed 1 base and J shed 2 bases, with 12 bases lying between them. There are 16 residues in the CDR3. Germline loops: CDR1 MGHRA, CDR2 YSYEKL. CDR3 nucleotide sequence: TGCGCCAGCAGCCAAGGATGGATGAGTACCTACAATGAGCAGTTCTTC. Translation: CASSQGWMSTYNEQFF.

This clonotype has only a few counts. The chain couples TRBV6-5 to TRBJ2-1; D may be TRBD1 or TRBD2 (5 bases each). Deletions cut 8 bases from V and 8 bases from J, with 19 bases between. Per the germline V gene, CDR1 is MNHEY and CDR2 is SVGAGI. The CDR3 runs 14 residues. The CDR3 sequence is CASGGRAGRDEQFF. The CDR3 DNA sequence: TGTGCCAGCGGGGGAAGGGCAGGGCGGGATGAGCAGTTCTTC.

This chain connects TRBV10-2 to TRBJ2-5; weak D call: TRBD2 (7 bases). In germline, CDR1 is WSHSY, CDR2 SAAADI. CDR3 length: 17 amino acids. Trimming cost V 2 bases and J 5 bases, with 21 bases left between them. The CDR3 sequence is CASSELSGGGWGETQYF. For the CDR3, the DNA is TGCGCCAGCAGTGAGCTTTCTGGCGGGGGCTGGGGGGAGACCCAGTACTTC.

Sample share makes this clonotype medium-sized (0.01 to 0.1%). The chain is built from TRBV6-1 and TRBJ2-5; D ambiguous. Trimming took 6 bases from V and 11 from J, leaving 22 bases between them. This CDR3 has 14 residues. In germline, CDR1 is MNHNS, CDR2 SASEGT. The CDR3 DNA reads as TGTGCCAGCAGCTCCCTAACGGCGGCGGCCCAGCAGTACTTC. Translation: CASSSLTAAAQQYF.

The CDR3 reads CASSEAGDRGKTGRLSTEAFF. CDR3 DNA: TGTGCCAGCAGTGAAGCAGGGGACAGGGGTAAAACGGGACGTTTGAGCACTGAAGCTTTCTTT. V is TRBV6-1 and J is TRBJ1-1, with 10 bases fitting TRBD1. Unmatched junction bases numbered 20, after V lost 0 bases and J lost 4 bases. The CDR3 sequence is 21 residues long. CDR1 and CDR2 (germline): MNHNS, SASEGT.

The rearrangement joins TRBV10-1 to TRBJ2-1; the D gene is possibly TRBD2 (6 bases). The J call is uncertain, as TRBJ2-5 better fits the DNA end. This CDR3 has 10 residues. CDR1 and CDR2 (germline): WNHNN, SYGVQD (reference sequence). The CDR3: CASGGKTQYF. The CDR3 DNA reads TGCGCCAGCGGAGGGAAGACCCAGTACTTC.

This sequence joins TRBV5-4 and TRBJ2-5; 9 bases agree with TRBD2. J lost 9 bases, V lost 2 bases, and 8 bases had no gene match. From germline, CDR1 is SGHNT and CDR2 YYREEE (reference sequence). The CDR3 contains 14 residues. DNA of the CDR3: TGTGCCAGCAGCTTAGCGGGGGGCCGGGAGGCCCAGTACTTC. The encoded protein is CASSLAGGREAQYF. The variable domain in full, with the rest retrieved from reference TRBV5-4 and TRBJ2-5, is ETGVTQSPTHLIKTRGQQVTLRCSSQSGHNTVSWYQQALGQGPQFIFQYYREEENGRGNFPPRFSGLQFPNYSSELNVNALELDDSALYLCASSLAGGREAQYFGPGTRLLVL.

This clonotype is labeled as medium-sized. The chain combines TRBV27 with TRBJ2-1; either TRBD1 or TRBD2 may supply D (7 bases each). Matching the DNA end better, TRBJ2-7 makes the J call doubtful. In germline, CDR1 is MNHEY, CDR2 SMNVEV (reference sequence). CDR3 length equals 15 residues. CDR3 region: CASSRTGRGLYEQYF. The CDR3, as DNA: TGTGCCAGCAGCCGCACGGGGAGGGGGCTTTACGAGCAGTACTTC.

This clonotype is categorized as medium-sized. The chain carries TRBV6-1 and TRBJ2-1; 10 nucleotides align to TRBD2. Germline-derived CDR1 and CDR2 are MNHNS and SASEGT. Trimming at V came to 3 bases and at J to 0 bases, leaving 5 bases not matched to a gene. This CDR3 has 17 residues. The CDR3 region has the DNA TGTGCCAGCAGTGACTTAGCGGGGGGCGTCTCCTACAATGAGCAGTTCTTC. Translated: CASSDLAGGVSYNEQFF.

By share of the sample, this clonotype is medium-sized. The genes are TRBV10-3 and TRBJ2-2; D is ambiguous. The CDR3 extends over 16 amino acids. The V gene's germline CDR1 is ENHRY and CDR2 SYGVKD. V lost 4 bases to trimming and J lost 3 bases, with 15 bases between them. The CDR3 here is CAISGTQDRDTGELFF. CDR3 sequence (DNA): TGTGCCATCAGTGGGACGCAGGACCGGGACACCGGGGAGCTGTTTTTT.

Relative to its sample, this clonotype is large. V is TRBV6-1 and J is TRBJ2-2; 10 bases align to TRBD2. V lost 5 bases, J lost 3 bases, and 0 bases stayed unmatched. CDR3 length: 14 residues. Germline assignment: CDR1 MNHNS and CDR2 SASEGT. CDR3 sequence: CASSLAGDTGELFF. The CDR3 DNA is TGTGCCAGCAGTCTAGCGGGGGACACCGGGGAGCTGTTTTTT.

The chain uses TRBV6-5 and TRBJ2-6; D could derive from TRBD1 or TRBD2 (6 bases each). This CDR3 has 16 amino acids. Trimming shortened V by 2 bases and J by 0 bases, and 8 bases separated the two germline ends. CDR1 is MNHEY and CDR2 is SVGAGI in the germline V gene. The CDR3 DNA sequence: TGTGCCAGCAGTTACGAGGGGGGCTCTGGGGCCAACGTCCTGACTTTC. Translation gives CASSYEGGSGANVLTF.

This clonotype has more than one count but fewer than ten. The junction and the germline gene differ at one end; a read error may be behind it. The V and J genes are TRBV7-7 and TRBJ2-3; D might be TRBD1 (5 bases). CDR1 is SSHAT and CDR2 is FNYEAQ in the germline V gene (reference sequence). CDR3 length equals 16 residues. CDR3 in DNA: TGTGCTAGCAGCTTAGGGGCTGACTCTAGCACAGATACGCAGTATTTT. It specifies CASSLGADSSTDTQYF. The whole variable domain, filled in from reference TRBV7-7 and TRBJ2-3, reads GAGVSQSPRYKVTKRGQDVTLRCDPISSHATLYWYQQALGQGPEFLTYFNYEAQPDKSGLPSDRFSAERPEGSISTLTIQRTEQRDSAMYRCASSLGADSSTDTQYFGPGTRLTVL.

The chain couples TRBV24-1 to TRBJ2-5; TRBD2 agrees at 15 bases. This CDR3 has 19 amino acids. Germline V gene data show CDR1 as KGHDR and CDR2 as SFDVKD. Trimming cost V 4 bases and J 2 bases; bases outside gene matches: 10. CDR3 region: CATSDPGTSGRKDQETQYF. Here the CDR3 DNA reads TGTGCCACCAGTGACCCCGGGACTAGCGGGAGGAAAGATCAAGAGACCCAGTACTTC.

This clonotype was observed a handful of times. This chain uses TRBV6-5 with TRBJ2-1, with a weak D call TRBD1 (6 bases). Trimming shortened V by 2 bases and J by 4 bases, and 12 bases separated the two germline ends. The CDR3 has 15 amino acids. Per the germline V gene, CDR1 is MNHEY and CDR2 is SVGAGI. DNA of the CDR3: TGTGCCAGCAGTTACCGACAGGTCGAATACAATGAGCAGTTCTTC. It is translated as CASSYRQVEYNEQFF.

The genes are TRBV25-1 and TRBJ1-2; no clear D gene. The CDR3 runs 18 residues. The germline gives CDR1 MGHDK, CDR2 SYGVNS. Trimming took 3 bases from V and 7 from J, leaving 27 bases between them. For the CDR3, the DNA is TGTGCCAGCAGTGATGATTGGGCCCTCTGGGTGGGCTATTCTGGCTACACCTTC. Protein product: CASSDDWALWVGYSGYTF.

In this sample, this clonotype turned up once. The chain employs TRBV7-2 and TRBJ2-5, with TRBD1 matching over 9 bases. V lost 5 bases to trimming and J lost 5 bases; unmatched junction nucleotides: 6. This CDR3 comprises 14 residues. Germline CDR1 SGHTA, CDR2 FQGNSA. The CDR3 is CASSLQGAGETQYF. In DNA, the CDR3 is TGTGCCAGCAGCCTACAGGGGGCCGGGGAGACCCAGTACTTC.